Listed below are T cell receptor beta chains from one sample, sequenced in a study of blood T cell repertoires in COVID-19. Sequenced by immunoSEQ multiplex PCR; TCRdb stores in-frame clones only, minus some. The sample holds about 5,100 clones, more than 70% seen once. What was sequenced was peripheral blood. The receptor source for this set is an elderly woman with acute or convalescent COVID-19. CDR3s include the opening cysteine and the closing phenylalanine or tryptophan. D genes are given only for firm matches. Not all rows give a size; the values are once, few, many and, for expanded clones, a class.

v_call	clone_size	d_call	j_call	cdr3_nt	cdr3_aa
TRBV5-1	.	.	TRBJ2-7	TGCGCCAGCAGCTCCGGGACACCGTCGCTTTCCTACGAGCAGTACTTC	CASSSGTPSLSYEQYF
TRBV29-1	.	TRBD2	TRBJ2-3	TGCAGCGTTGAAGATCACGTCCCTAGCGGGGGGGCCACAGATACGCAGTATTTT	CSVEDHVPSGGATDTQYF
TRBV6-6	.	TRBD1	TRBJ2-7	TGTGCCAGCAGTTACTCTGGACAGGGCTACGAGCAGTACTTC	CASSYSGQGYEQYF
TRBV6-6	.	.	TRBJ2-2	TGTGCCAGCAGGTCTGGGCTAGCGACCACCGGGGAGCTGTTTTTT	CASRSGLATTGELFF
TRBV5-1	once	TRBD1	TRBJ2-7	TGCGCCAGCAGCTTGGACGGGACAGGGATTTACGAGCAGTACTTC	CASSLDGTGIYEQYF
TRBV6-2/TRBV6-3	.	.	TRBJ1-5	TGTGCCAGCAGCAAAGATAGCTCCGCAGGGTATGATCAGCCCCAGCATTTT	CASSKDSSAGYDQPQHF
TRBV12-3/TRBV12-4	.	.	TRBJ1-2	TGTGCCAGCACTCCCAGGGCGGAATATGGCTACACCTTC	CASTPRAEYGYTF
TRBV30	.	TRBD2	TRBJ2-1	TGTGCCTGGAGTGGTGGGGCTAGCGGGTCTAAAAGCTCCTACAATGAGCAGTTCTTC	CAWSGGASGSKSSYNEQFF
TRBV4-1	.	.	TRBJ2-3	TGCGCCAGCAGCCAAGAGACCGACGGGGGTAGCACAGATACGCAGTATTTT	CASSQETDGGSTDTQYF
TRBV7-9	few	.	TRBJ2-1	TGTGCCAGCAGCTTTACTAGCTCCTACAATGAGCAGTTCTTC	CASSFTSSYNEQFF
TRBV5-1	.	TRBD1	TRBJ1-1	TGCGCCAGCAGCGAAAACACAGGGGAGGCCACTGAAGCTTTCTTT	CASSENTGEATEAFF
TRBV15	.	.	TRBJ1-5	TGTGCCACCAGCAGAGGACATAGCAATCAGCCCCAGCATTTT	CATSRGHSNQPQHF
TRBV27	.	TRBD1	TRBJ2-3	TGTGCCAGCAGAAAACAGGGGGCGCTGCCAGATACGCAGTATTTT	CASRKQGALPDTQYF
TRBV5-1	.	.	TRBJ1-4	TGCGCCAGCAGCTTGTTAGGAGCAGGGAATGAAAAACTGTTTTTT	CASSLLGAGNEKLFF
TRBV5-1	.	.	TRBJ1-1	TGCGCCAGCAGCCAAGGAGCGAACACTGAAGCTTTCTTT	CASSQGANTEAFF
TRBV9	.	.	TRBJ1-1	TGTGCCAGCAGCTTACAGGTCAACACTGAAGCTTTCTTT	CASSLQVNTEAFF
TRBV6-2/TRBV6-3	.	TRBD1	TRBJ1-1	TGTGCCAGCAACCCACAGGGGGTGGGTGAAGCTTTCTTT	CASNPQGVGEAFF
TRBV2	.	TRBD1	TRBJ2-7	TGTGCCAGCAGTGAGTGGGACAGGTACTACGAGCAGTACTTC	CASSEWDRYYEQYF
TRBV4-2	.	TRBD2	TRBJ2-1	TGTGCCAGCAGCCAAGATTTGGGAGCGGGGGGGTTAGGGAGTGAGCAGTTCTTC	CASSQDLGAGGLGSEQFF
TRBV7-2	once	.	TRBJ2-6	TGTGCCAGCAGCTTACACAGGGCTGGGGCCAACGTCCTGACTTTC	CASSLHRAGANVLTF
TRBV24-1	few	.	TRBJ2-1	TGTGCCACCAGTGATCTAGCCGATGAGCAGTTCTTC	CATSDLADEQFF
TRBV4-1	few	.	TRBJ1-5	TGCGCCAGCAGCCAAGATGGGCATCAGCCCCAGCATTTT	CASSQDGHQPQHF
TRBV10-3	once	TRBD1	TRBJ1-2	TGTGCCATCAGTGAGTGGGGGACAGAGAGGGGCTACACCTTC	CAISEWGTERGYTF
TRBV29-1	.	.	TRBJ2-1	TGCAGCGTTCATACAGGGTGGGAGCAGTTCTTC	CSVHTGWEQFF
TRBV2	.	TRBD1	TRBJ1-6	TGTGCCAGCAGACGAACAGGGGGCTCACCCCTCCACTTT	CASRRTGGSPLHF
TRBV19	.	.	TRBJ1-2	TGTGCCAGTAGTACCCTCGGGGGGGGCCCTGACTATGGCTACACCTTC	CASSTLGGGPDYGYTF
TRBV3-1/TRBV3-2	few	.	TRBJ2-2	TGTGCCAGCAGCCAAGGACTAGATAACACCGGGGAGCTGTTTTTT	CASSQGLDNTGELFF
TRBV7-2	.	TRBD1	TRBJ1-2	TGTGCCAGCAGCTTAGCAACAGGGGAGTTCAATGGCTACACCTTC	CASSLATGEFNGYTF
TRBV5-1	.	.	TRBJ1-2	TGCGCCAGCAGCCCCCTGACGGGAGACTATGGCTACACCTTC	CASSPLTGDYGYTF
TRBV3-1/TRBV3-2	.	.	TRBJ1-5	TGTGCCAGCAGCCAAGATCGGGATCAGCCCCAGCATTTT	CASSQDRDQPQHF
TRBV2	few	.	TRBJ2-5	TGTGCCAGCAGTGGAGGGAGTGGAGAGACCCAGTACTTC	CASSGGSGETQYF
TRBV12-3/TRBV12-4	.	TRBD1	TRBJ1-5	TGTGCCAGCAAGGGGGCTGGCAATCAGCCCCAGCATTTT	CASKGAGNQPQHF
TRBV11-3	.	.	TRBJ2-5	TGTGCCAGCAGCCCCGGGACTCGGGGAACCCAGTACTTC	CASSPGTRGTQYF
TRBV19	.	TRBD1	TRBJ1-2	TGTGCCAGTAGTGGGACAGGGGGCTTTGGCTACACCTTC	CASSGTGGFGYTF
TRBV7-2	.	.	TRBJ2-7	TGTGCCAGCAGCTTAGATGGGCGGGGTAAAAGCTCCTACGAGCAGTACTTC	CASSLDGRGKSSYEQYF
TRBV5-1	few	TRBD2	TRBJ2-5	TGCGCCAGCAGCCCGGGACTAGCGGGGGGCCTGGGAGAGACCCAGTACTTC	CASSPGLAGGLGETQYF
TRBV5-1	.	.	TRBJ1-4	TGCGCCAGCAGCCGGTCCTGGATGAAAGGGGGAACTAATGAAAAACTGTTTTTT	CASSRSWMKGGTNEKLFF
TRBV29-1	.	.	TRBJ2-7	TGCAGCGTTCGATTGAGACTTGGCTCCTACGAGCAGTACTTC	CSVRLRLGSYEQYF
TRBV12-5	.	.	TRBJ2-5	TGTGCTAGTGGTTTGGTACTCGGCAGGAGGGTTGAGACCCAGTACTTC	CASGLVLGRRVETQYF
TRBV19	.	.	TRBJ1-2	TGTGCCAGTAGTTTAAATGGACAGTCCTATGGCTACACCTTC	CASSLNGQSYGYTF
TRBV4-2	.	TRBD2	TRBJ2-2	TGTGCCAGCAGCCTCGGACTAGCGGGGAACACCGGGGAGCTGTTTTTT	CASSLGLAGNTGELFF
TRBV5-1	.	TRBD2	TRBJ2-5	TGCGCCAGCAGCTCCAACCTAGCGGGGATGGAGGAGACCCAGTACTTC	CASSSNLAGMEETQYF
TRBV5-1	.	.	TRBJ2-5	TGCGCCAGCAGCTTGGGCAGAGGTGCTACGATCCAAGAGACCCAGTACTTC	CASSLGRGATIQETQYF
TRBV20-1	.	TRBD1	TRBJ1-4	TGCAGTGCCAGCAGGGGGGAAAAACTGTTTTTT	CSASRGEKLFF
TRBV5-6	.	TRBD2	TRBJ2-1	TGTGCCAGCAGCTTTCGGAGGGAGGGTGAGCAGTTCTTC	CASSFRREGEQFF
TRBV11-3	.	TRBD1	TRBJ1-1	TGTGCCAGCAGCCCTACAGGGGCGAACACTGAAGCTTTCTTT	CASSPTGANTEAFF
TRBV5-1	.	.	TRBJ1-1	TGCGCCAGCAGCTTGCAGGGACACCAAATAAACACTGAAGCTTTCTTT	CASSLQGHQINTEAFF
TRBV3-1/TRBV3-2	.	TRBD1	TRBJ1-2	TGTGCCAGCAGCCACCTCCCCGGACAGGGTAACTATGGCTACACCTTC	CASSHLPGQGNYGYTF
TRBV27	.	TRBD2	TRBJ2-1	TGTGCCAGCACTATCCGGGGGGACTCCTACAATGAGCAGTTCTTC	CASTIRGDSYNEQFF